Below are 18 T cell receptor beta chains sequenced from a single sample in a study of identical twins. TCRdb independently ran MiXCR on the 5' RACE reads; one entry per CDR3 protein. The table includes about 890,000 distinct CDR3 sequences, more than 9% detected once. This same sample was also taken into another study, of yellow fever vaccine responses in identical twins.

Sequencing input: PBMCs. The receptors here all came from a young woman in good health.

This clonotype has just a few counts. This chain uses TRBV3-1 with TRBJ1-2; 7 positions agree with TRBD1. This CDR3 is 14 amino acids long. Germline V gives CDR1 LGHDT, CDR2 YNNKEL (reference sequence). With V trimmed by 1 base and J by 6 bases, 5 bases remained unmatched. DNA for the CDR3: TGTGCCAGCAGCCAAGGGACCAGGGGGGATGGCTACACCTTC. Its protein is CASSQGTRGDGYTF.

This rearrangement joins TRBV12-3 or TRBV12-4 to TRBJ1-1, with D uncertain. V lost 3 bases and J lost 2, with 10 bases in between. The CDR3 has 14 residues. CDR3 sequence reads: CASSFGWGNTEAFF. In nucleotides, the CDR3 is TGTGCCAGCAGTTTTGGGTGGGGAAACACTGAAGCTTTCTTT.

V and J are TRBV6-5 and TRBJ2-3; TRBD2 matches 13 bases. Germline CDR1 is MNHEY and CDR2 is SVGAGI. The trim removed 2 bases at V and 2 bases at J, leaving 4 bases unmatched. The CDR3 has 17 residues. CDR3 region: CASSYSGTSGATDTQYF. CDR3 bases: TGTGCCAGCAGTTACAGCGGGACTAGCGGGGCCACAGATACGCAGTATTTT.

The chain combines TRBV12-3 or TRBV12-4 with TRBJ2-1; no clear D. The V and J ends lost 3 bases and 10 bases respectively, with 13 bases between them. The CDR3 extends over 13 amino acids. For the CDR3, the DNA is TGTGCCAGCAGTTTTATCTCTTGGTCGGAGCAGTTCTTC. It is translated as CASSFISWSEQFF.

The sample holds many counts of this clonotype. The chain uses TRBV9 and TRBJ2-1; D could derive from TRBD1 or TRBD2 (5 bases each). This CDR3 is built from 14 residues. Between the trimmed V and J ends, which lost 4 bases and 5 bases, there was a span of 13 bases. The germline V gene encodes CDR1 SGDLS and CDR2 YYNGEE. CDR3 protein: CASSFRDGHNEQFF. The CDR3 nucleotides are TGTGCCAGCAGCTTCCGGGACGGGCACAATGAGCAGTTCTTC.

In its sample, this clonotype was seen once. This chain connects TRBV10-2 to TRBJ2-1; 10 bases fit TRBD2. Germline V CDR1 and CDR2: WSHSY, SAAADI. Losses at the gene ends were 7 bases for V and 4 bases for J; bases not matched to a gene: 7. The CDR3 sequence is 15 residues long. The CDR3 reads CASTRDSGGYNEQFF. In DNA form, the CDR3 reads TGCGCCAGCACCCGGGATAGCGGGGGGTACAATGAGCAGTTCTTC.

The chain employs TRBV28 and TRBJ2-5; no reliable D call. The CDR3 runs to 13 residues. V was shortened by 3 bases and J by 0 bases, with 5 bases between the two germline ends. Germline V gene data show CDR1 as MDHEN and CDR2 as SYDVKM. The CDR3 is CASSFVNQETQYF. DNA for the CDR3: TGTGCCAGCAGTTTCGTTAACCAAGAGACCCAGTACTTC.

This clonotype appeared a few times. The V and J genes are TRBV5-1 and TRBJ2-5; the D gene could be TRBD1 or TRBD2 (5 bases each). This CDR3 has 15 residues. The V gene lost 2 bases and the J gene lost 2 bases, with 13 bases spanning the gap. CDR1 SGHRS and CDR2 YFSETQ come from the germline V gene. The CDR3 nucleotides are TGCGCCAGCAGCTTAGGATCGGGACCACAAGAGACCCAGTACTTC. Translation: CASSLGSGPQETQYF.

This clonotype was counted only a few times. The chain links TRBV5-1 to TRBJ1-6; the D gene is possibly TRBD1 (5 bases). This CDR3 spans 15 amino acids. The V end lost 4 bases, the J end lost 6 bases, and 14 bases lay between the germline ends. In germline, CDR1 is SGHRS, CDR2 YFSETQ. CDR3 region: CASSGRDGRNSPLHF. CDR3 nucleotides: TGCGCCAGCAGCGGCCGGGACGGACGTAATTCACCCCTCCACTTT.

V and J are TRBV20-1 and TRBJ1-3, with TRBD1 as a possible D gene (5 bases). This CDR3 spans 13 amino acids. Deletions cut 3 bases from V and 0 bases from J, with 6 bases between. From germline, CDR1 is DFQATT and CDR2 SNEGSKA (reference sequence). The CDR3 region has the DNA TGCAGTGCTAGCGGGGGCTCTGGAAACACCATATATTTT. Its protein is CSASGGSGNTIYF.

V is TRBV7-9 and J is TRBJ2-7, with D uncertain. V was clipped by 9 bases and J by 1 base, with 7 bases between them. CDR1 and CDR2 (germline): SEHNR, FQNEAQ (reference sequence). This CDR3 is built from 11 residues. The CDR3 sequence is CASIGSYEQYF. The CDR3 DNA reads as TGTGCCAGTATTGGGTCCTACGAGCAGTACTTC.

The chain has TRBV19 and TRBJ2-7; TRBD1 is a possible D gene (6 bases). The CDR3 is 15 amino acids. With 0 bases removed from V and 3 bases from J, the gap between germline ends came to 12 bases. Germline assignment: CDR1 LNHDA and CDR2 SQIVND (reference sequence). The CDR3 DNA sequence: TGTGCCAGTAGTATAGATGGGGGCAGATACTACGAGCAGTACTTC. The encoded protein is CASSIDGGRYYEQYF. Full variable domain (rest looked up from reference TRBV19 and TRBJ2-7): DGGITQSPKYLFRKEGQNVTLSCEQNLNHDAMYWYRQDPGQGLRLIYYSQIVNDFQKGDIAEGYSVSREKKESFPLTVTSAQKNPTAFYLCASSIDGGRYYEQYFGPGTRLTVT.

The chain carries TRBV6-1 and TRBJ2-3; TRBD1 agrees at 7 bases. The germline gives CDR1 MNHNS, CDR2 SASEGT. V gave up 9 bases and J gave up 1 base; unmatched junction bases: 16. This CDR3 is 17 amino acids long. For the CDR3, the DNA is TGTGCCAGTCTAGGAATAGAGACAGGGCAGGGCACAGATACGCAGTATTTT. This gives the protein CASLGIETGQGTDTQYF.

This clonotype was seen ten or more times. The chain links TRBV27 to TRBJ2-2; D gene ambiguous. CDR1 and CDR2 from the germline V gene are MNHEY and SMNVEV (reference sequence). The CDR3 consists of 12 residues. Trimming left V 10 bases short and J 4 bases short, with 10 bases between. This CDR3 is CAIKTPTGELFF. DNA for the CDR3: TGTGCCATAAAGACACCCACCGGGGAGCTGTTTTTT.

In this sample, this clonotype turned up a few times. This chain joins TRBV12-3 or TRBV12-4 and TRBJ2-6, with a possible D match to TRBD1 (7 bases). Trimming removed 4 bases from V and 4 bases from J, with 20 bases in between. This CDR3 comprises 18 residues. CDR3 bases: TGTGCCAGCAGTTGGGGGCAGGGGGGCTGGTCCGGGGCCAACGTCCTGACTTTC. This translates into CASSWGQGGWSGANVLTF.

This clonotype has a count of ten or more. This sequence joins TRBV5-1 and TRBJ1-6; D gene uncertain. This CDR3 has 13 residues. The V end lost 0 bases, the J end lost 7 bases, and 5 bases lay between the germline ends. The V gene's germline CDR1 is SGHRS and CDR2 YFSETQ. The CDR3 is CASSLGVNSPLHF. DNA for the CDR3: TGCGCCAGCAGCTTGGGGGTAAATTCACCCCTCCACTTT.

This clonotype has only a few counts. The chain combines TRBV20-1 with TRBJ2-3; D is possibly TRBD2 (5 bases). The length of the CDR3 is 12 residues. Germline CDR1 is DFQATT and CDR2 is SNEGSKA (reference sequence). Trimming removed 6 bases at V and 5 bases at J, with 12 bases between. CDR3 coding DNA: TGCAGTGCCCGCTGGACTGGAGATACGCAGTATTTT. As protein: CSARWTGDTQYF.

This clonotype was detected only a few times. V usage is TRBV12-3 or TRBV12-4 and J usage is TRBJ2-3; no clear D. V was clipped by 5 bases and J by 1 base, with 10 bases between them. This CDR3 spans 14 amino acids. This chain's CDR3 is CASSPLWRTDTQYF. Written as DNA, the CDR3 is TGTGCCAGCAGTCCCCTATGGCGCACAGATACGCAGTATTTT.